This record looks at one TCR beta chain sequence and its context. Its antigen remains unknown. Libraries for TCR beta were made by quantitative 5'-RACE with molecular barcodes. Via MiXCR, TCRdb re-called the 5' RACE reads, giving one row per CDR3 protein. The sample lists about 800,000 distinct CDR3 sequences, 12% occurring once. The sample is drawn from a study of CD8 T cells in ankylosing spondylitis. Study outcomes and limitations: Disease-associated clonotypes exhibited CD8+ identity and were relatively infrequent in peripheral blood. A TCR beta motif of 8 or 9 highly homologous variants appeared characteristic of ankylosing spondylitis blood. Matched synovial fluid from ankylosing spondylitis patients was reported to be enriched for disease-linked clones. Reports of some motif variants in reactive arthritis synovial fluid and blood predate this one.

Sequenced: blood, either unsorted or a sorted T cell fraction (not recorded which). The sequence was obtained from a male donor with ankylosing spondylitis.

The CDR3 here is CASSVGLAGGPEQFF. Here the CDR3 DNA reads TGTGCCAGCAGCGTGGGACTAGCGGGGGGGCCGGAGCAGTTCTTC. V gene TRBV9 combines with J gene TRBJ2-1; 16 bases line up with TRBD2. The length of the CDR3 is 15 residues. Germline trimming cut 2 bases from V and 10 bases from J; bases unmatched to any gene: 3. CDR1 is SGDLS, CDR2 YYNGEE, per germline.